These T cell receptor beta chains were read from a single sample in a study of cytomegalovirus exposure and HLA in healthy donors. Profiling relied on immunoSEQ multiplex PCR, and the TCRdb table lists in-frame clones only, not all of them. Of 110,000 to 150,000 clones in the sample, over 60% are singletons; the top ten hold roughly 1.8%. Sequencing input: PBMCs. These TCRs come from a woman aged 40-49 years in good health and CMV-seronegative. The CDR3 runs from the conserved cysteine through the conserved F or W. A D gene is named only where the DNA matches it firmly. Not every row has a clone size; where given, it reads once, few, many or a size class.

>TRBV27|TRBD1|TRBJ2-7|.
CASKKIPGQFLYEQYF
TGTGCCAGCAAGAAAATACCGGGACAGTTCTTATACGAGCAGTACTTC
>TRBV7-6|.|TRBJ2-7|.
CASSTRALQMGSSYEQYF
TGTGCCAGCAGCACGAGGGCCCTACAGATGGGTAGCTCCTACGAGCAGTACTTC
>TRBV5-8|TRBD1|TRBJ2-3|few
CASSEDRGTDTQYF
TGTGCCAGCAGCGAGGACAGGGGTACAGATACGCAGTATTTT
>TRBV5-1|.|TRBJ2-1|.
CASSFFAGPYNEQFF
TGCGCCAGCAGCTTCTTCGCGGGGCCCTACAATGAGCAGTTCTTC
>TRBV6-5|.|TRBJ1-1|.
CASSYSAGVITEAFF
TGTGCCAGCAGTTACTCGGCAGGGGTGATCACTGAAGCTTTCTTT
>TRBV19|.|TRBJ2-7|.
CASSTPGDYYEQYF
TGTGCCAGTAGTACCCCAGGGGACTACTACGAGCAGTACTTC
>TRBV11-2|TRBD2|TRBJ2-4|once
CASSPLAGGAKNIQYF
TGTGCCAGCAGCCCTCTAGCGGGAGGAGCCAAAAACATTCAGTACTTC
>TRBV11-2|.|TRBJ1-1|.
CASSRLNTEAFF
TGTGCCAGCAGCCGTCTGAACACTGAAGCTTTCTTT
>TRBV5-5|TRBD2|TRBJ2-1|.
CASSFGGTAKREQFF
TGTGCCAGCAGCTTCGGGGGGACGGCGAAACGTGAGCAGTTCTTC
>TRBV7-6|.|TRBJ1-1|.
CASSLVVVTGNTEAFF
TGTGCCAGCAGCTTAGTAGTGGTCACGGGGAACACTGAAGCTTTCTTT
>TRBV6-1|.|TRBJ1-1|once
CASRRQTNTEAFF
TGTGCCAGCAGGAGACAGACCAACACTGAAGCTTTCTTT
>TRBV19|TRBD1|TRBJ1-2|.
CASSTLTGDPF
TGTGCCAGTAGTACCCTTACAGGGGATCCCTTC
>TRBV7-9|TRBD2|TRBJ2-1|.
CASSGAGGEQFF
TGTGCCAGCAGCGGTGCGGGGGGAGAGCAGTTCTTC
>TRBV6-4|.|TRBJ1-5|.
CASSQGPNQPQHF
TGTGCCAGCAGCCAGGGTCCCAATCAGCCCCAGCATTTT
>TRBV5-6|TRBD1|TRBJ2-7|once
CASSLGGQGAVEQYF
TGTGCCAGCAGCTTGGGGGGACAGGGGGCAGTCGAGCAGTACTTC
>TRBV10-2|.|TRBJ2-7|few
CASSYEGDSSYEQYF
TGTGCCAGCAGTTACGAGGGCGACTCATCCTACGAGCAGTACTTC
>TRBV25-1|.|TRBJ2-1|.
CASRDFPYNEQFF
TGTGCCAGCAGGGACTTCCCCTACAATGAGCAGTTCTTC
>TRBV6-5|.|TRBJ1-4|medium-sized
CASSYEGGSGHEKLFF
TGTGCCAGCAGTTACGAGGGAGGGAGTGGTCATGAAAAACTGTTTTTT
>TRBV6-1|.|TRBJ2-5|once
CASSEWGREGAGGGETQYF
TGTGCCAGCAGTGAATGGGGTAGGGAGGGGGCGGGAGGAGGAGAGACCCAGTACTTC
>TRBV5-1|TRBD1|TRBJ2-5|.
CASSPGQGIETQYF
TGCGCCAGCAGCCCAGGACAGGGTATTGAGACCCAGTACTTC
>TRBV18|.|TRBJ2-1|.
CASSPRADQHLNNEQFF
TGTGCCAGCTCACCACGGGCAGACCAACACTTAAACAATGAGCAGTTCTTC
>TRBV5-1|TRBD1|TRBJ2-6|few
CASSLLGQDLVLTF
TGCGCCAGCAGCTTGTTAGGACAGGACCTTGTCCTGACTTTC
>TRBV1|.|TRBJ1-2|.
CTSSRRVPIYGYTF
TGCACCAGCAGCCGTCGGGTACCAATCTATGGCTACACCTTC
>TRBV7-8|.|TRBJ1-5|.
CASSFTTLSNQPQHF
TGTGCCAGCAGCTTCACAACCCTTAGCAATCAGCCCCAGCATTTT
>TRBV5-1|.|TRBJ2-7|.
CASSLADSPLNEQYF
TGCGCCAGCAGCTTGGCGGACAGCCCTCTAAACGAGCAGTACTTC
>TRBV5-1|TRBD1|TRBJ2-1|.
CASGTAFNEQFF
TGCGCCAGCGGGACAGCTTTCAATGAGCAGTTCTTC
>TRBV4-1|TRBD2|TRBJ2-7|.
CASSHGGGTYEQYF
TGCGCCAGCAGCCATGGCGGGGGAACCTACGAGCAGTACTTC
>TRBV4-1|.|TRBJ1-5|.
CASSHLIQGIQPQHF
TGCGCCAGCAGCCACTTAATCCAGGGAATTCAGCCCCAGCATTTT
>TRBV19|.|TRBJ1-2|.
CASSPDRWRVGANYGYTF
TGTGCCAGTAGTCCCGACAGGTGGCGTGTGGGGGCTAACTATGGCTACACCTTC
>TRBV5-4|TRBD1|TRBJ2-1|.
CASSQQGADEQFF
TGTGCCAGCAGCCAGCAGGGGGCCGATGAGCAGTTCTTC
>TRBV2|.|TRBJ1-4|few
CASGGQGNEKLFF
TGTGCCAGCGGGGGTCAGGGGAATGAAAAACTGTTTTTT
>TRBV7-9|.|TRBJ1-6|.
CASRKLGSSYNSPLHF
TGTGCCAGCAGGAAACTCGGGAGCTCCTATAATTCACCCCTCCACTTT
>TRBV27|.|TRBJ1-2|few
CASREGRPPSGYTF
TGTGCCAGCCGAGAGGGCCGCCCCCCTAGCGGCTACACCTTC
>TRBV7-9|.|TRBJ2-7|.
CASSSSRVTAYEQYF
TGTGCCAGCAGCTCCTCCCGGGTTACCGCCTACGAGCAGTACTTC
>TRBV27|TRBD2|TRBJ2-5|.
CASSLKSSGGARETQYF
TGTGCCAGCAGTTTAAAGTCTAGCGGGGGGGCGAGGGAGACCCAGTACTTC
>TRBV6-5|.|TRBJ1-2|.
CASSYSGGYGYTF
TGTGCCAGCAGTTACTCGGGGGGCTATGGCTACACCTTC
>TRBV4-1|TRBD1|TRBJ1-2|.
CASSQETGFHGYTF
TGCGCCAGCAGCCAAGAGACAGGGTTCCATGGCTACACCTTC
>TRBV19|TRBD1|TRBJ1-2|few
CASSNFGTVFMDYGYTF
TGTGCCAGTAGTAATTTCGGGACAGTGTTTATGGACTATGGCTACACCTTC
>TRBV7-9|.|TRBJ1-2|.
CASSLGWHAGYTF
TGTGCCAGCAGCTTAGGGTGGCATGCTGGCTACACCTTC
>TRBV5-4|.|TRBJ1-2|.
CASRLQGSSNYGYTF
TGTGCCAGCAGGCTTCAGGGATCGTCGAACTATGGCTACACCTTC
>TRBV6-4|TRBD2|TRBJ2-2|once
CASSVTSGSFGELFF
TGTGCCAGCAGTGTGACTAGCGGGAGCTTCGGGGAGCTGTTTTTT
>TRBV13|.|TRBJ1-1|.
CVSSLSLKAFF
TGTGTCAGCAGCCTCTCCCTAAAGGCTTTCTTT
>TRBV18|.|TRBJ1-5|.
CASSPGENQPQHF
TGTGCCAGCTCACCAGGAGAGAATCAGCCCCAGCATTTT
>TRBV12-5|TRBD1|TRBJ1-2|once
CASGPRAGGGYTF
TGTGCTAGTGGTCCCCGGGCAGGGGGAGGCTACACCTTC
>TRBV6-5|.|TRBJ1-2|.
CASSYFFGADGYTF
TGTGCCAGCAGTTACTTCTTTGGGGCTGATGGCTACACCTTC
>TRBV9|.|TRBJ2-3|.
CASSKGTTDTQYF
TGTGCCAGCAGCAAGGGGACTACAGATACGCAGTATTTT
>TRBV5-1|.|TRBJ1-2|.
CASSLRVGGRLGRSNYGYTF
TGCGCCAGCAGCCTACGAGTCGGGGGGCGCTTGGGAAGGTCCAACTATGGCTACACCTTC
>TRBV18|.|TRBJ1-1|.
CASSTQEPNTFTEAFF
TGTGCCAGCTCAACACAGGAGCCGAACACTTTCACTGAAGCTTTCTTT
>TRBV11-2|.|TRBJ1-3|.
CASSQDGNTIYF
TGTGCCAGCAGCCAGGATGGAAACACCATATATTTT
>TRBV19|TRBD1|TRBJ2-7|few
CASSLRTGSSYEQYF
TGTGCCAGTAGTCTACGGACAGGGAGCTCCTACGAGCAGTACTTC
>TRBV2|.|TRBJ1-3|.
CASAPNRASSGNTIYF
TGTGCCAGCGCTCCAAACAGGGCGAGCTCTGGAAACACCATATATTTT
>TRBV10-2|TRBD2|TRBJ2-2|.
CASSESTSGVGTGELFF
TGCGCCAGCAGTGAGTCGACTAGCGGGGTGGGCACCGGGGAGCTGTTTTTT
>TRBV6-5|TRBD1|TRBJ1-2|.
CASSYSRQGTNYGYTF
TGTGCCAGCAGTTACTCTCGACAGGGGACGAATTATGGCTACACCTTC
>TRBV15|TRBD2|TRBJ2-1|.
CATSRGLAGPNSYNEQFF
TGTGCCACCAGCAGGGGACTAGCGGGACCTAACTCCTACAATGAGCAGTTCTTC